The sequence of this T cell receptor beta chain was determined in a study of blood T cell repertoires in COVID-19. Study background: T cells, B-cell-depleted T cells, or PBMCs provided the cDNA or gDNA that served as material.

V dropped 1 base and J dropped 7 bases, with 10 bases sitting between them. The CDR3 runs to 13 residues. CDR1 is MNHNS and CDR2 is SASEGT in the germline V gene. Original methodology: Reference gene primer amplification yielded estimated nucleated cell counts. The repertoire was sequenced with immunoSEQ multiplex PCR; TCRdb's copy has only in-frame clones and lacks some. V and J calls and clone size come straight from that table; D and trimming were deduced from the DNA. This table holds about 330,000 clones, around 87% found once. The V and J genes are TRBV6-1 and TRBJ1-1; D uncertain. Sequenced: PBMCs or T cells enriched from blood (not recorded which). This TCR derives from a woman in her twenties or thirties who had recovered from COVID-19. In DNA, the CDR3 is TGTGCCAGCAGTGAAGAGGGAGGGAGTGAAGCTTTCTTT. Protein sequence: CASSEEGGSEAFF.